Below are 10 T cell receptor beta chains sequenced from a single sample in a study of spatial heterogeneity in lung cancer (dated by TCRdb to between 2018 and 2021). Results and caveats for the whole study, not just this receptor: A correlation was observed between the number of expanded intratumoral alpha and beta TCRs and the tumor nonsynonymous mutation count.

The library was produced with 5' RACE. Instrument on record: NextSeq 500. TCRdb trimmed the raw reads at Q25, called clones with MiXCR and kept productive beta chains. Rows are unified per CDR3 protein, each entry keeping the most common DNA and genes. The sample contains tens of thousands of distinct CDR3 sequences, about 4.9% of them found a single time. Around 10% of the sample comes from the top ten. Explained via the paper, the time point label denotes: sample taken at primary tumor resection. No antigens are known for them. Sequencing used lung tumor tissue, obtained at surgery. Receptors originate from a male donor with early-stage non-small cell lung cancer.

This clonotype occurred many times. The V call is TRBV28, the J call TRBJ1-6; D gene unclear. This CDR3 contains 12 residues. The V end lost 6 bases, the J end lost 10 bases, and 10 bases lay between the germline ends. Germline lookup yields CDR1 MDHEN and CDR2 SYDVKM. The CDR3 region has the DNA TGTGCCAGCAGGGTTGGGTCATCACCCCTCCACTTT. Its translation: CASRVGSSPLHF.

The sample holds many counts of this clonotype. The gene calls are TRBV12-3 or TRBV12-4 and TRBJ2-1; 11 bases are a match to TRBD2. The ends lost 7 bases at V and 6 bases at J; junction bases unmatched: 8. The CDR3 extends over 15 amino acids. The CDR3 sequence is CASTLSGLAVNEQFF. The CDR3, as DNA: TGTGCCAGCACCCTGTCGGGACTAGCGGTCAATGAGCAGTTCTTC.

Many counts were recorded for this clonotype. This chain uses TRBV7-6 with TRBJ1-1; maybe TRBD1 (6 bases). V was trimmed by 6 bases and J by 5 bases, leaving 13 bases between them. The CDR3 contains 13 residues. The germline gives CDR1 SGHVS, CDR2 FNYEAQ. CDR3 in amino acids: CASRPTGITEAFF. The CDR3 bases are TGTGCCAGCAGGCCAACAGGGATAACTGAAGCTTTCTTT.

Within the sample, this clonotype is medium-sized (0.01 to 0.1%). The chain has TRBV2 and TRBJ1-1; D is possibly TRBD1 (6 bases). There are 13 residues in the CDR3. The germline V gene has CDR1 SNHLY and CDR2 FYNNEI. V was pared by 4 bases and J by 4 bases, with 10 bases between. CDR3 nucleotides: TGTGCCAGCAGTGTTCCAGGGGCCACTGAAGCTTTCTTT. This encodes CASSVPGATEAFF.

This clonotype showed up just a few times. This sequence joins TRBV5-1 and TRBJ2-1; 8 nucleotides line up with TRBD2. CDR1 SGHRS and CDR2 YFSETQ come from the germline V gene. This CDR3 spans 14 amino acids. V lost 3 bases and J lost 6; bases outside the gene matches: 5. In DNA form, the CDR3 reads TGCGCCAGCAGCTCCGGGGGGGCCGTCAATGAGCAGTTCTTC. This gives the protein CASSSGGAVNEQFF. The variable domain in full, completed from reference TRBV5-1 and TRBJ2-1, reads KAGVTQTPRYLIKTRGQQVTLSCSPISGHRSVSWYQQTPGQGLQFLFEYFSETQRNKGNFPGRFSGRQFSNSRSEMNVSTLELGDSALYLCASSSGGAVNEQFFGPGTRLTVL.

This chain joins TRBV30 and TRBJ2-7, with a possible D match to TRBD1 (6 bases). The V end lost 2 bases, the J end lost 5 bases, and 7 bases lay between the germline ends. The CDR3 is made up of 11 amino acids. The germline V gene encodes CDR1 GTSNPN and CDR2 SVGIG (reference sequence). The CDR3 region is CAWSYRDEQYF. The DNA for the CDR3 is TGTGCCTGGAGTTACAGGGACGAGCAGTACTTC. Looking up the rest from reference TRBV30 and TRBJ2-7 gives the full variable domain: SQTIHQWPATLVQPVGSPLSLECTVEGTSNPNLYWYRQAAGRGLQLLFYSVGIGQISSEVPQNLSASRPQDRQFILSSKKLLLSDSGFYLCAWSYRDEQYFGPGTRLTVT.

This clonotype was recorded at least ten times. The CDR3 reads CASRPTRSSYNSPLHF. CDR3 sequence (DNA): TGTGCCAGCAGGCCGACGAGGAGCTCCTATAATTCACCCCTCCACTTT. This chain uses TRBV28 with TRBJ1-6; D not certain. The CDR3 sequence is 16 residues long. V was shortened by 6 bases and J by 0 bases, with 12 bases between the two germline ends. Germline CDR1 reads MDHEN; CDR2 reads SYDVKM.

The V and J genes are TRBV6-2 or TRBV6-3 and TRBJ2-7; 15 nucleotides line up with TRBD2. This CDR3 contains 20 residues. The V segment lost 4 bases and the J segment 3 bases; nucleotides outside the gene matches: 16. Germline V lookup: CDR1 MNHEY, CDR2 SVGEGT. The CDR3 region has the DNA TGTGCCAGCAGTTTCCCTCTAGATCGGACTAGCGGGAGGGGATTCTACGAGCAGTACTTC. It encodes CASSFPLDRTSGRGFYEQYF.

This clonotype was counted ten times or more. The CDR3 nucleotides read TGTGCCAGCCGCAGAGGGAAAGCTGACACAGATACGCAGTATTTT. Protein product: CASRRGKADTDTQYF. The rearrangement links TRBV12-3 or TRBV12-4 to TRBJ2-3, with a possible D match to TRBD2 (5 bases). The CDR3 length is 15 residues. The V end lost 8 bases, the J end lost 2 bases, and 17 bases lay between the germline ends.

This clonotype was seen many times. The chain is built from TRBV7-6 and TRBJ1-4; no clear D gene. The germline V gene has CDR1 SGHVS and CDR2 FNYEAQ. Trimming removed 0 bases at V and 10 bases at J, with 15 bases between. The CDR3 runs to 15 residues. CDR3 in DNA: TGTGCCAGCAGCTTAGCGCACACAGAGGGTGGAAAACTGTTTTTT. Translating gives CASSLAHTEGGKLFF.